The rows below give T cell receptor beta chains drawn from one sample of a study of blood T cell repertoires in COVID-19. TCRdb keeps only in-frame clones here, not all; method: immunoSEQ multiplex PCR. The sample has 100,000 to 140,000 clones, around 89% seen once. The sample comprised peripheral blood. The receptors stem from a man aged 35 to 55 with active or convalescent COVID-19. Both conserved end residues are part of each CDR3. The D gene is left open where the match is weak. The listing skips clone size in some rows; elsewhere it reads once, few, many or a size class.

NA | TRBJ2-1 | TRBV12-2 | 18 | NA | TGTGCAAGTCGCTTGAATGAGTTCGGCGGAAGCTCCTACAATGAGCAGTTCTTC | CASRLNEFGGSSYNEQFF
NA | TRBJ1-5 | TRBV3-1/TRBV3-2 | 13 | NA | TGTGCCAGCAGCCAAAGCAGGAACGGGCCCCAGCATTTT | CASSQSRNGPQHF
TRBD2 | TRBJ2-5 | TRBV5-1 | 15 | NA | TGCGCCAGCAGCTTGGGGGCTAGCGGGAAAGAGACCCAGTACTTC | CASSLGASGKETQYF
TRBD2 | TRBJ2-5 | TRBV6-5 | 15 | NA | TGTGCCAGCAGAGGGACTAGCGGGAGTCGGGAGACCCAGTACTTC | CASRGTSGSRETQYF
NA | TRBJ1-1 | TRBV24-1 | 13 | NA | TGTGCCACCAGGGCCTTTTCGAACACTGAAGCTTTCTTT | CATRAFSNTEAFF
NA | TRBJ2-1 | TRBV6-2/TRBV6-3 | 17 | NA | TGTGCCAGCAGCGCCTCGGGCTTTGAGAGGCAGGGCAATGAGCAGTTCTTC | CASSASGFERQGNEQFF
NA | TRBJ2-4 | TRBV6-5 | 14 | NA | TGTGCCAGCAGTTACTCTGGCCAGGGAAACATTCAGTACTTC | CASSYSGQGNIQYF
TRBD1 | TRBJ1-1 | TRBV27 | 15 | NA | TGTGCCAGCAGTGGCGGGACAGACTTTCTCACTGAAGCTTTCTTT | CASSGGTDFLTEAFF
TRBD2 | TRBJ2-3 | TRBV28 | 17 | NA | TGTGCCAGCAGTTCCGGGACTAGCGGGAGACGGGCGGATACGCAGTATTTT | CASSSGTSGRRADTQYF
TRBD1 | TRBJ1-2 | TRBV25-1 | 14 | NA | TGTGCCAGCAGTGAATCGGGACAGGGCTATGGCTACACCTTC | CASSESGQGYGYTF
TRBD1 | TRBJ1-5 | TRBV7-2 | 15 | NA | TGTGCCAGCAGTTACTGGACAGGAGCCAATCAGCCCCAGCATTTT | CASSYWTGANQPQHF
TRBD2 | TRBJ2-1 | TRBV19 | 13 | NA | TGTGCCCCAGGGCAGCGGGGCTACAATGAGCAGTTCTTC | CAPGQRGYNEQFF
NA | TRBJ1-1 | TRBV10-3 | 12 | few | TGTGCCATCAGTGGGACAGCTAATGAAGCTTTCTTT | CAISGTANEAFF
TRBD1 | TRBJ1-3 | TRBV7-2 | 17 | NA | TGTGCCAGCAGCTTAGGACAGGGGGCTTTTTCTGGAAACACCATATATTTT | CASSLGQGAFSGNTIYF
TRBD2 | TRBJ2-2 | TRBV19 | 15 | few | TGTGCCAGTAGTCCCCCGGGACTAAACACCGGGGAGCTGTTTTTT | CASSPPGLNTGELFF
NA | TRBJ1-5 | TRBV23-1 | 15 | NA | TGCGCCAGCCTCCGAGGGGGTCGGCACGGTCAGCCCCAGCATTTT | CASLRGGRHGQPQHF
TRBD1 | TRBJ1-1 | TRBV27 | 15 | NA | TGTGCCAGCAGCCAAGGACAGGGGATTAACACTGAAGCTTTCTTT | CASSQGQGINTEAFF
TRBD1 | TRBJ1-1 | TRBV10-3 | 13 | NA | TGTGCCACCTACAGGGGAATGAACACTGAAGCTTTCTTT | CATYRGMNTEAFF
TRBD2 | TRBJ2-1 | TRBV6-2/TRBV6-3 | 16 | NA | TGTGCCAGCAGTACCATCTGGGCTAGCGGTCACAATGAGCAGTTCTTC | CASSTIWASGHNEQFF
NA | TRBJ2-2 | TRBV5-8 | 15 | NA | TGTGCCAGCAGCTTGCTGGCCAGTTACACCGGGGAGCTGTTTTTT | CASSLLASYTGELFF
TRBD2 | TRBJ2-6 | TRBV30 | 15 | NA | TGTGCCTGGAGTTCGGGGGGCTCTGGGGCCAACGTCCTGACTTTC | CAWSSGGSGANVLTF
NA | TRBJ2-5 | TRBV7-2 | 13 | once | TGTGCCAGCAGCTTCCTAAATCAAGAGACCCAGTACTTC | CASSFLNQETQYF
TRBD2 | TRBJ2-1 | TRBV6-2/TRBV6-3 | 18 | NA | TGTGCCAGCAGTTACGCGTCTACTAGCGGAATAATTTACAATGAGCAGTTCTTC | CASSYASTSGIIYNEQFF
NA | TRBJ1-1 | TRBV12-3/TRBV12-4 | 13 | NA | TGTGCCAGCAGTTTTGATGAGAACTCTCAAGCTTTCTTT | CASSFDENSQAFF
NA | TRBJ1-6 | TRBV30 | 13 | NA | TGTGCCTGGAGTGTACAGGAGGGATCACCCCTCCACTTT | CAWSVQEGSPLHF
NA | TRBJ1-1 | TRBV6-5 | 15 | NA | TGTGCCAGCAGTTACTCTCCGGGAGTTAACACTGAAGCTTTCTTT | CASSYSPGVNTEAFF
NA | TRBJ2-7 | TRBV5-4 | 16 | NA | TGTGCCAGCAGCTCCCGGGCGACAGACCATTCCTACGAGCAGTACTTC | CASSSRATDHSYEQYF
NA | TRBJ2-7 | TRBV7-9 | 16 | NA | TGTGCCAGCAGCTTAAACTATGGGGGGTCTGGCCACGAGCAGTACTTC | CASSLNYGGSGHEQYF
NA | TRBJ2-2 | TRBV6-5 | 16 | once | TGTGCCAGCAGTTACTGGTCAGGGGATCGCACCGGGGAGCTGTTTTTT | CASSYWSGDRTGELFF
NA | TRBJ2-3 | TRBV19 | 15 | NA | TGTGCCAGTAGTATAGGCGGTCCGCTCACAGATACGCAGTATTTT | CASSIGGPLTDTQYF
NA | TRBJ1-1 | TRBV3-1/TRBV3-2 | 16 | NA | TGTGCCAGCAGCCAAGATACGGCAGGTTGGAACACTGAAGCTTTCTTT | CASSQDTAGWNTEAFF
TRBD1 | TRBJ2-7 | TRBV15 | 15 | NA | TGTGCCACCAGCAGAGTCTCAGGGGGCTGGTACGAGCAGTACTTC | CATSRVSGGWYEQYF